The 28 T cell receptor beta chains listed next were all sequenced from one sample in a study of shared clonotypes between healthy human individuals. Using immunoSEQ multiplex PCR, the repertoire was profiled, and TCRdb retains in-frame clones only, with some absent. The table has a few million clones, roughly nine tenths seen once. The sequenced material came from naive CD4+ T cells sorted from blood. Sample subset: CD45RA+ positively selected. These receptors were collected from a man between 18 and 35 years old in good health.

This clone was detected only a few times. The chain links TRBV19 to TRBJ1-2; maybe TRBD1 (6 bases). This CDR3 comprises 16 residues. Germline V CDR1 and CDR2: LNHDA, SQIVND (reference sequence). Trimming took off 9 bases at V and 3 bases at J, with 23 bases between the two ends. CDR3 loop: CASTAPTGSGDYGYTF. As DNA, the CDR3 is TGTGCCAGCACAGCCCCAACCGGTTCAGGGGACTATGGCTACACCTTC.

The chain employs TRBV2 and TRBJ1-1, with TRBD1 matching 8 bases. The CDR3 loop spans 12 amino acids. Germline V gives CDR1 SNHLY, CDR2 FYNNEI. With V trimmed by 7 bases and J by 7 bases, 5 bases remained unmatched. The CDR3 bases are TGTGCCAGCATGGGACAGGTCCTTGAAGCTTTCTTT. Encoded protein: CASMGQVLEAFF.

In the case of this clone: The same CDR3 can be traced to other DNA sequences in this sample. The chain joins TRBV20-1 to TRBJ2-1; D possibly uses TRBD1 or TRBD2 (5 bases each). Trimming pared 3 bases from V and 10 bases from J, leaving 10 bases between. Germline V gives CDR1 DFQATT, CDR2 SNEGSKA (reference sequence). This CDR3 region has 11 residues. CDR3 in amino acids: CSARVGGEQFF. The CDR3 nucleotides read TGCAGTGCTAGGGTTGGGGGAGAGCAGTTCTTC.

This rearrangement joins TRBV27 to TRBJ2-7; tentative D call: TRBD1 (6 bases). Looked up from germline, CDR1 is MNHEY and CDR2 is SMNVEV (reference sequence). V was cut by 2 bases and J by 0 bases, with 14 bases left in between. CDR3 length: 16 residues. The CDR3 reads CASSLVQGLSSYEQYF. Here the CDR3 DNA reads TGTGCCAGCAGTTTAGTGCAGGGGCTCAGCTCCTACGAGCAGTACTTC.

Only a few counts were recorded for this clone. V is TRBV2 and J is TRBJ2-2; the match to TRBD1 covers 7 bases. CDR3 length: 14 residues. CDR1 and CDR2 from the germline V gene are SNHLY and FYNNEI. V lost 5 bases, J lost 7 bases, and 7 bases stayed unmatched. CDR3: CASSPQGVSGELFF. The CDR3, as DNA: TGTGCCAGCAGTCCCCAGGGGGTGAGCGGGGAGCTGTTTTTT.

The chain carries TRBV5-6 and TRBJ1-1; D uncertain. The V end lost 3 bases, the J end lost 0 bases, and 12 bases lay between the germline ends. The CDR3 runs to 15 residues. Germline V gives CDR1 SGHDT, CDR2 YYEEEE. CDR3 amino acids: CASSSPATMNTEAFF. The DNA for the CDR3 is TGTGCCAGCAGCTCCCCAGCGACAATGAACACTGAAGCTTTCTTT.

This clone occurred once. The CDR3 DNA sequence: TGTGCCAGCAGCCAACCTACTAGCGGGGCCAGGGGTGAGCAGTTCTTC. Its protein is CASSQPTSGARGEQFF. This chain joins TRBV6-6 and TRBJ2-1, with TRBD2 matching 10 bases. The V gene end was trimmed by 6 bases and the J gene end by 9 bases; junction bases not matched to a gene: 14. The germline V gene encodes CDR1 MNHNY and CDR2 SVGAGI (reference sequence). The CDR3 is made up of 16 amino acids.

V gene TRBV6-5 combines with J gene TRBJ2-7, with D tentatively TRBD1 (5 bases). The V end was cut by 0 bases, the J end by 7 bases, with 10 bases between. The CDR3 contains 13 residues. Germline V gene lookup returns CDR1 MNHEY and CDR2 SVGAGI. CDR3 coding DNA: TGTGCCAGCAGTTACTCAGGGGTGTTGGAGCAGTACTTC. Translation gives CASSYSGVLEQYF.

The chain carries TRBV11-2 and TRBJ1-3, with unresolved D. The length of the CDR3 is 13 residues. Germline CDR1 SGHAT, CDR2 FQNNGV. Trimming cost V 7 bases and J 1 base, with 8 bases left between them. In nucleotides, the CDR3 is TGTGCCAGCAACGCGGGGTCTGGAAACACCATATATTTT. Translation gives CASNAGSGNTIYF.

For this clone: This CDR3 is also generated by other DNA sequences in the sample. The chain combines TRBV6-6 with TRBJ1-4, with unresolved D. CDR1 and CDR2 from the germline V gene are MNHNY and SVGAGI (reference sequence). The CDR3 has 14 amino acids. Trimming pared 5 bases from V and 0 bases from J, leaving 7 bases between. The CDR3 loop is CASSPGSTNEKLFF. CDR3 nucleotides: TGTGCCAGCAGTCCGGGGTCAACTAATGAAAAACTGTTTTTT.

To note about this clone: Other DNA sequences within the sample encode an identical CDR3. The chain is built from TRBV5-1 and TRBJ2-1, with a weak D call TRBD2 (6 bases). Between the trimmed V and J ends, which lost 0 bases and 3 bases, there was a span of 7 bases. Germline loops: CDR1 SGHRS, CDR2 YFSETQ. The CDR3 spans 14 residues. CDR3 nucleotide sequence: TGCGCCAGCAGCTTGGGGGACTTCTACAATGAGCAGTTCTTC. Encoded protein: CASSLGDFYNEQFF.

The chain couples TRBV7-8 to TRBJ1-3; D not certain. V gave up 4 bases and J gave up 0 bases, with 13 bases separating them. This CDR3 is 16 amino acids long. CDR1 SGHVS and CDR2 FQNEAQ come from the germline V gene. CDR3 sequence: CASSSDVGVSGNTIYF. The CDR3 coding sequence is TGTGCCAGCAGCTCGGACGTCGGTGTCTCTGGAAACACCATATATTTT. Filled out from reference TRBV7-8 and TRBJ1-3, the complete variable domain reads GAGVSQSPRYKVAKRGQDVALRCDPISGHVSLFWYQQALGQGPEFLTYFQNEAQLDKSGLPSDRFFAERPEGSVSTLKIQRTQQEDSAVYLCASSSDVGVSGNTIYFGEGSWLTVV.

The rearrangement joins TRBV5-1 to TRBJ2-3, with 7 bases fitting TRBD1. Germline V CDR1 and CDR2: SGHRS, YFSETQ. With 4 bases clipped from V and 3 bases from J, the junction kept 2 bases outside the gene matches. CDR3 length: 13 amino acids. In DNA, the CDR3 is TGCGCCAGCAGCATGGGACAGACAGATACGCAGTATTTT. Translation gives CASSMGQTDTQYF. Variable domain in full (rest from reference TRBV5-1 and TRBJ2-3): KAGVTQTPRYLIKTRGQQVTLSCSPISGHRSVSWYQQTPGQGLQFLFEYFSETQRNKGNFPGRFSGRQFSNSRSEMNVSTLELGDSALYLCASSMGQTDTQYFGPGTRLTVL.

Of note for this clone: Compared with germline, one end of the junction differs, possibly owing to a read error. This chain uses TRBV7-7 with TRBJ2-1; 8 positions agree with TRBD2. Germline CDR1 reads SSHAT; CDR2 reads FNYEAQ (reference sequence). The CDR3 has 15 amino acids. The DNA of the CDR3 is TGTGCTAGCAGCTTGCGGGGGGCCTCCTACAATGAGCAGTTCTTC. This codes for CASSLRGASYNEQFF.

This chain links TRBV19 with TRBJ2-1; 8 bases fit TRBD2. V lost 4 bases to trimming and J lost 6 bases; unmatched junction nucleotides: 8. CDR3 length: 15 amino acids. CDR1 and CDR2 (germline): LNHDA, SQIVND (reference sequence). The CDR3 loop reads CASSTAGTRANEQFF. DNA of the CDR3: TGTGCCAGTAGTACCGCGGGGACTAGGGCCAATGAGCAGTTCTTC.

The genes are TRBV6-1 and TRBJ1-1, with no clear D. The CDR3 sequence is 16 residues long. Trimming cost V 2 bases and J 5 bases, with 18 bases left between them. The germline V gene encodes CDR1 MNHNS and CDR2 SASEGT. The CDR3 loop reads CASSETPGATGTEAFF. CDR3 nucleotides: TGTGCCAGCAGTGAAACACCGGGAGCTACGGGGACTGAAGCTTTCTTT.

The chain carries TRBV6-6 and TRBJ1-6, with TRBD1 as a possible D gene (6 bases). The CDR3 contains 16 residues. Looked up from germline, CDR1 is MNHNY and CDR2 is SVGAGI (reference sequence). Trimming left V 6 bases short and J 4 bases short, with 16 bases between. This CDR3 reads CASSPGGQQYNSPLHF. CDR3 coding DNA: TGTGCCAGCAGCCCTGGGGGCCAGCAGTATAATTCACCCCTCCACTTT.

The sample holds one count of this clone. The chain combines TRBV5-4 with TRBJ2-1, with TRBD1 identical over 7 bases. Germline lookup yields CDR1 SGHNT and CDR2 YYREEE (reference sequence). The V segment lost 0 bases and the J segment 8 bases; nucleotides outside the gene matches: 2. CDR3 length: 13 residues. CDR3 loop: CASSLDRGDEQFF. Written as DNA, the CDR3 is TGTGCCAGCAGCTTGGACAGGGGCGATGAGCAGTTCTTC.

In regard to this clone: The same CDR3 also results from other DNA sequences found in this sample. This rearrangement joins TRBV18 to TRBJ1-6; 7 nucleotides line up with TRBD1. The trim removed 2 bases at V and 7 bases at J, leaving 5 bases unmatched. Germline V CDR1 and CDR2: KGHSH, LQKENI. This CDR3 is 15 amino acids long. The CDR3 DNA is TGTGCCAGCTCACCAAACGACAGGGTGAATTCACCCCTCCACTTT. Translation gives CASSPNDRVNSPLHF.

J is TRBJ1-3 and V is TRBV18; 7 bases fit TRBD1. Germline V gene lookup returns CDR1 KGHSH and CDR2 LQKENI. J lost 0 bases, V lost 3 bases, and 8 bases had no gene match. The CDR3 runs 17 residues. This CDR3 reads CASSPEQGTYSGNTIYF. DNA of the CDR3: TGTGCCAGCTCACCGGAACAGGGGACCTACTCTGGAAACACCATATATTTT. Full variable domain (rest looked up from reference TRBV18 and TRBJ1-3): NAGVMQNPRHLVRRRGQEARLRCSPMKGHSHVYWYRQLPEEGLKFMVYLQKENIIDESGMPKERFSAEFPKEGPSILRIQQVVRGDSAAYFCASSPEQGTYSGNTIYFGEGSWLTVV.

The gene calls are TRBV5-1 and TRBJ2-1, with 8 nucleotides matching TRBD2. The CDR3 is 16 amino acids. Trimming at V came to 0 bases and at J to 9 bases, leaving 11 bases not matched to a gene. Per the germline V gene, CDR1 is SGHRS and CDR2 is YFSETQ. The CDR3 here is CASSLGREGRGAEQFF. The CDR3 nucleotides are TGCGCCAGCAGCTTGGGCCGGGAGGGGCGAGGGGCTGAGCAGTTCTTC.

This clone has a single count. The chain carries TRBV6-5 and TRBJ1-3; TRBD1 is a possible D gene (6 bases). Germline V gene data show CDR1 as MNHEY and CDR2 as SVGAGI. The V end was cut by 5 bases, the J end by 0 bases, with 11 bases between. The CDR3 sequence is 15 residues long. The CDR3 loop is CASSTGFRSGNTIYF. The CDR3 DNA is TGTGCCAGCAGTACAGGGTTTCGCTCTGGAAACACCATATATTTT.

The J gene is TRBJ2-2, the V gene TRBV10-1; TRBD1 matches at 9 bases. Germline-derived CDR1 and CDR2 are WNHNN and SYGVQD (reference sequence). Losses at the gene ends were 8 bases for V and 1 base for J; bases not matched to a gene: 8. The CDR3 loop spans 16 amino acids. The CDR3 here is CASSPRGQGNTGELFF. CDR3 in DNA: TGCGCCAGCTCCCCCAGGGGACAGGGGAACACCGGGGAGCTGTTTTTT.

The chain links TRBV30 to TRBJ2-7, with D uncertain. CDR3 length: 14 residues. CDR1 and CDR2 from the germline V gene are GTSNPN and SVGIG (reference sequence). Trimming removed 2 bases from V and 2 bases from J, with 13 bases in between. The CDR3 DNA is TGTGCCTGGAGTAATCTGAGAGCTCCCTACGAGCAGTACTTC. This encodes CAWSNLRAPYEQYF.

The chain carries TRBV7-9 and TRBJ2-3; D remains ambiguous. This CDR3 contains 15 residues. Trimming shortened V by 0 bases and J by 3 bases, and 10 bases separated the two germline ends. Germline V gene data show CDR1 as SEHNR and CDR2 as FQNEAQ (reference sequence). Here the CDR3 reads CASSLAHLPTDTQYF. In DNA, the CDR3 is TGTGCCAGCAGCTTAGCCCACCTGCCGACAGATACGCAGTATTTT. Complete variable domain (other parts from reference TRBV7-9 and TRBJ2-3): DTGVSQNPRHKITKRGQNVTFRCDPISEHNRLYWYRQTLGQGPEFLTYFQNEAQLEKSRLLSDRFSAERPKGSFSTLEIQRTEQGDSAMYLCASSLAHLPTDTQYFGPGTRLTVL.

The chain carries TRBV11-2 and TRBJ2-5; 7 positions match TRBD2. This CDR3 has 13 amino acids. V dropped 1 base and J dropped 5; count of bases not matched to a gene: 1. Germline V gene lookup returns CDR1 SGHAT and CDR2 FQNNGV. The CDR3 region is CASSLGGGETQYF. The CDR3 DNA reads as TGTGCCAGCAGCTTAGGGGGAGGGGAGACCCAGTACTTC.

J is TRBJ2-7 and V is TRBV2; D is undetermined. The germline V gene encodes CDR1 SNHLY and CDR2 FYNNEI. This CDR3 region has 12 residues. The germline V and J ends were trimmed by 7 bases and 5 bases, with 12 bases remaining between them. In nucleotides, the CDR3 is TGTGCCAGCAAGCAGGACGGAGACGAGCAGTACTTC. Its protein product is CASKQDGDEQYF.

The genes are TRBV19 and TRBJ1-1; D remains unclear. The CDR3 loop spans 11 amino acids. Germline-derived CDR1 and CDR2 are LNHDA and SQIVND (reference sequence). V gave up 5 bases and J gave up 8 bases, with 9 bases separating them. CDR3 in DNA: TGTGCCAGTAGTCTGGGGAGGGAAGCTTTCTTT. This gives the protein CASSLGREAFF.